This TCR beta chain was captured by sequencing in a study of blood T cell repertoires in COVID-19. Study as a whole: The cDNA or gDNA used as material had been derived from T cells, B-cell-depleted T cells, or PBMCs.

From germline, CDR1 is SGDLS and CDR2 YYNGEE. The ends lost 1 base at V and 6 bases at J; junction bases unmatched: 5. This CDR3 contains 15 residues. Clones were sequenced by immunoSEQ multiplex PCR, and TCRdb holds only the in-frame ones, with some missing. The table records 250,000 to 400,000 clones, about nine tenths of them present only once. The study drew participants aged about 18 to 89 years from some 25 US areas. Donors of Cohort 3 who recovered were those that had two negative PCRs, clearance, or symptom resolution. This clone showed up just a few times. This clonotype was obtained from a man between 60 and 70 years old who had recovered from COVID-19. The sequenced material came from PBMCs or T cells enriched from blood (not recorded which). The chain joins TRBV9 to TRBJ2-1; 9 positions agree with TRBD2. Here the CDR3 reads CASSVIGTSFNEQFF. The CDR3 DNA reads as TGTGCCAGCAGCGTAATCGGGACTAGCTTCAATGAGCAGTTCTTC.